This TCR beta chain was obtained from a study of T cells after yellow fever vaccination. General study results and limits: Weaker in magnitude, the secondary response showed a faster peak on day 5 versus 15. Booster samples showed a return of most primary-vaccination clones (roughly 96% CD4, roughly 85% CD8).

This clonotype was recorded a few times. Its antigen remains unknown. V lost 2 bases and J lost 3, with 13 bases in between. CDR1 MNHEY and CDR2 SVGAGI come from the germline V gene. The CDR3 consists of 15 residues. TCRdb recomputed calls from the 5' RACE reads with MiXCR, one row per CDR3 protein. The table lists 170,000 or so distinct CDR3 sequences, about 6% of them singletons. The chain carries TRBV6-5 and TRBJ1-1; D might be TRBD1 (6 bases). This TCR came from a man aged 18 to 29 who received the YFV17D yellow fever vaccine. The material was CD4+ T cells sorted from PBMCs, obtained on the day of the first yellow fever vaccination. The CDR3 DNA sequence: TGTGCCAGCAGTTACACTTTCAGGGGCGACACTGAAGCTTTCTTT. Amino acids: CASSYTFRGDTEAFF.